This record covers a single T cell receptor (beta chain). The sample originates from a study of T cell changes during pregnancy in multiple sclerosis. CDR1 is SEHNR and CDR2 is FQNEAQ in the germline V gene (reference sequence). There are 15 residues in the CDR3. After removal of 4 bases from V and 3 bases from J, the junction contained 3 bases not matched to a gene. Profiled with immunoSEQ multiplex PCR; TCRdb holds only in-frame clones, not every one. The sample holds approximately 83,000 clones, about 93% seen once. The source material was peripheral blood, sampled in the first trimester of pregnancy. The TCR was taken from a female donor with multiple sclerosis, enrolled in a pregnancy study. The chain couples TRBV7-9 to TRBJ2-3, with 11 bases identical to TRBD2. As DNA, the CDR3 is TGTGCCAGCAGCTCCCCTAGCGGGGGGACAGATACGCAGTATTTT. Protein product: CASSSPSGGTDTQYF.